This is a list of T cell receptor beta chains from one sample in a study of T cell responses to AZD1222 COVID-19 vaccine. Measured with immunoSEQ multiplex PCR; TCRdb has only the in-frame clones, and not every one. The table shows around 130,000 clones, with approximately 91% occurring only once. Sample: peripheral blood, taken 28 days after the second AZD1222 dose. These receptors came from an adult who received the AZD1222 COVID-19 vaccine. Each CDR3 is given with its conserved first and last residue. The D gene is left open where the match is weak. Clone size is stated in some rows and not others, as once, few, many or a class when expanded.

J gene,V gene,clone size,D gene,CDR3 protein,CDR3 DNA
TRBJ1-6,TRBV10-3,-,-,CAISEWENGNSPLHF,TGTGCCATCAGTGAGTGGGAGAACGGTAATTCACCCCTCCACTTT
TRBJ2-1,TRBV12-3/TRBV12-4,-,-,CASSERRNEQFF,TGTGCCAGCAGCGAAAGGAGGAATGAGCAGTTCTTC
TRBJ2-5,TRBV3-1/TRBV3-2,-,TRBD2,CASSQDLAGEVGTQYF,TGTGCCAGCAGCCAAGATCTAGCGGGGGAAGTTGGAACCCAGTACTTC
TRBJ2-7,TRBV19,once,-,CASSGASATSSYEQYF,TGTGCCAGTAGTGGAGCTAGCGCAACGAGCTCCTACGAGCAGTACTTC
TRBJ2-4,TRBV6-2/TRBV6-3,-,-,CASSRGAGENIQYF,TGTGCCAGCAGCCGAGGGGCCGGGGAAAACATTCAGTACTTC
TRBJ2-5,TRBV7-2,-,TRBD1,CASSYNRDRGETQYF,TGTGCCAGCAGCTATAATCGGGACAGAGGAGAGACCCAGTACTTC
TRBJ2-6,TRBV9,-,-,CASSVISGANVLTF,TGTGCCAGCAGCGTAATCTCTGGGGCCAACGTCCTGACTTTC
TRBJ2-7,TRBV23-1,-,-,CASSRWWGANPYEQYF,TGCGCCAGCAGTCGATGGTGGGGGGCAAACCCCTACGAGCAGTACTTC
TRBJ2-7,TRBV28,-,-,CASSPPNPWGRGSKNEQYF,TGTGCCAGCAGCCCGCCGAACCCATGGGGACGGGGTTCAAAGAACGAGCAGTACTTC
TRBJ1-2,TRBV11-1,-,TRBD1,CASSLEGTGFGYTF,TGTGCCAGCAGCTTAGAAGGGACAGGGTTTGGCTACACCTTC
TRBJ1-1,TRBV24-1,-,TRBD1,CATSALDRVGTEAFF,TGTGCCACCAGTGCCCTGGACAGGGTTGGTACTGAAGCTTTCTTT
TRBJ1-5,TRBV30,-,TRBD1,CAWSLDRVQPQHF,TGTGCCTGGAGTCTGGACAGGGTGCAGCCCCAGCATTTT
TRBJ2-7,TRBV3-1/TRBV3-2,-,TRBD1,CASSQTGEVGYEQYF,TGTGCCAGCAGCCAGACAGGGGAGGTCGGCTACGAGCAGTACTTC
TRBJ1-3,TRBV2,once,-,CASRVHGSGNTIYF,TGTGCCAGCAGGGTACACGGTTCTGGAAACACCATATATTTT
TRBJ1-2,TRBV10-2,-,-,CASSELTVNYGYTF,TGCGCCAGCAGTGAACTGACAGTCAACTATGGCTACACCTTC
TRBJ2-2,TRBV19,-,-,CASSPLWGASGELFF,TGTGCCAGTAGTCCTCTGTGGGGGGCTTCCGGGGAGCTGTTTTTT
TRBJ1-2,TRBV6-6,-,-,CASSFAPHYGYTF,TGTGCCAGCAGTTTTGCCCCCCACTATGGCTACACCTTC
TRBJ2-7,TRBV6-7,-,TRBD2,CASSYQSGSRREQYF,TGTGCCAGCAGTTACCAAAGCGGGAGTCGTCGCGAGCAGTACTTC
TRBJ2-7,TRBV19,-,TRBD1,CASRLEGAGSYEQYF,TGTGCCAGTAGACTCGAGGGGGCTGGCTCCTACGAGCAGTACTTC
TRBJ2-7,TRBV3-1/TRBV3-2,-,-,CASSQSYEQYF,TGTGCCAGCAGTCAATCCTACGAGCAGTACTTC
TRBJ2-7,TRBV3-1/TRBV3-2,-,-,CASSQGPLKQYF,TGTGCCAGCAGCCAAGGACCCTTGAAGCAGTACTTC
TRBJ2-3,TRBV3-1/TRBV3-2,-,-,CASSHREISTDTQYF,TGTGCCAGCAGCCACCGAGAGATCAGCACAGATACGCAGTATTTT
TRBJ2-1,TRBV5-1,-,TRBD2,CASSLATSGSNEQFF,TGCGCCAGCAGCTTGGCGACTAGCGGGTCCAATGAGCAGTTCTTC
TRBJ1-5,TRBV6-5,once,-,CASSYGGGQPQHF,TGTGCCAGCAGTTACGGGGGTGGACAGCCCCAGCATTTT
TRBJ1-1,TRBV5-4,-,-,CASSLGGGLEAFF,TGTGCCAGCAGCTTGGGCGGCGGGTTGGAAGCTTTCTTT
TRBJ1-1,TRBV2,-,-,CASNPRDGAMGEAFF,TGTGCCAGCAACCCTAGGGACGGGGCAATGGGTGAAGCTTTCTTT
TRBJ1-5,TRBV6-5,-,TRBD1,CASSRQGGDQPQHF,TGTGCCAGCAGCCGACAGGGGGGTGATCAGCCCCAGCATTTT
TRBJ2-6,TRBV5-1,-,-,CASSLEGISGANVLTF,TGCGCCAGCAGCTTGGAGGGGATCTCTGGGGCCAACGTCCTGACTTTC
TRBJ1-2,TRBV7-2,once,-,CASSLAGDRGYTF,TGTGCCAGCAGCTTAGCCGGGGATAGGGGCTACACCTTC
TRBJ1-6,TRBV7-6,-,TRBD1,CASSFAPGQGDSPLHF,TGTGCCAGCAGCTTCGCACCGGGACAGGGAGATTCACCCCTCCACTTT
TRBJ2-7,TRBV5-1,-,-,CASSLDFYEQYF,TGCGCCAGCAGCCTCGACTTCTACGAGCAGTACTTC
TRBJ2-2,TRBV6-4,-,TRBD1,CASRTNRGDTGELFF,TGTGCCAGCAGAACCAACAGGGGGGACACCGGGGAGCTGTTTTTT
TRBJ2-5,TRBV2,-,TRBD1,CASWAGGSETQYF,TGTGCCAGCTGGGCAGGGGGCTCGGAGACCCAGTACTTC
TRBJ2-7,TRBV29-1,-,-,CSVGTDSYEQYF,TGCAGCGTCGGGACTGATTCCTACGAGCAGTACTTC
TRBJ2-5,TRBV9,-,TRBD2,CASSPPGLGVGETQYF,TGTGCCAGCAGCCCCCCGGGACTAGGGGTTGGAGAGACCCAGTACTTC
TRBJ1-2,TRBV9,-,TRBD1,CASSIRQGLTSSGYTF,TGTGCCAGCAGCATACGACAGGGACTGACGTCGTCTGGCTACACCTTC
TRBJ2-1,TRBV19,-,TRBD2,CASSGTSFNEQFF,TGTGCCAGTAGTGGGACTAGCTTTAATGAGCAGTTCTTC
TRBJ1-2,TRBV5-1,-,-,CASSSDGQNYGYTF,TGCGCCAGCAGCTCGGATGGACAGAACTATGGCTACACCTTC
TRBJ1-1,TRBV5-8,-,-,CASSLSEDVTEAFF,TGTGCCAGCAGCTTAAGTGAGGACGTAACTGAAGCTTTCTTT
TRBJ2-2,TRBV6-5,-,TRBD1,CATWDRGYSGELFF,TGTGCCACCTGGGACAGGGGGTACAGCGGGGAGCTGTTTTTT
TRBJ1-3,TRBV27,-,TRBD1,CASSFRGQYSGNTIYF,TGTGCCAGCAGTTTCAGGGGGCAGTACTCTGGAAACACCATATATTTT
TRBJ2-2,TRBV18,-,-,CASSPRQNGELFF,TGTGCCAGCTCACCACGGCAGAACGGGGAGCTGTTTTTT
TRBJ1-1,TRBV5-1,-,TRBD1,CASSWGPGTGVDTEAFF,TGCGCCAGCAGCTGGGGTCCCGGGACAGGGGTTGACACTGAAGCTTTCTTT
TRBJ2-2,TRBV7-2,-,-,CASSLVPQGVTGELFF,TGTGCCAGCAGCTTAGTACCCCAAGGGGTGACCGGGGAGCTGTTTTTT
TRBJ1-1,TRBV19,once,-,CASSRIELNTEAFF,TGTGCCAGTAGCCGGATAGAGTTGAACACTGAAGCTTTCTTT
TRBJ2-7,TRBV19,-,TRBD2,CASSLASGSYEQYF,TGTGCCAGTAGTCTGGCTAGCGGATCCTACGAGCAGTACTTC
TRBJ2-5,TRBV5-1,-,-,CASSLEPTSGQETQYF,TGCGCCAGCAGCTTGGAACCGACCAGCGGGCAAGAGACCCAGTACTTC
TRBJ1-2,TRBV5-1,-,-,CASSLASNYGYTF,TGCGCCAGCAGCTTGGCCAGTAACTATGGCTACACCTTC
TRBJ2-5,TRBV5-6,-,-,CASSLAGQLETQYF,TGTGCCAGCAGCTTGGCCGGACAGTTGGAGACCCAGTACTTC
TRBJ1-3,TRBV3-1/TRBV3-2,-,-,CASSQGGWGNTIYF,TGTGCCAGCAGCCAAGGAGGGTGGGGAAACACCATATATTTT
TRBJ2-2,TRBV7-6,-,-,CASSRAIMTGGSIRELFF,TGTGCCAGCAGCCGAGCGATTATGACAGGAGGATCGATTAGGGAGCTGTTTTTT
TRBJ1-2,TRBV3-1/TRBV3-2,-,-,CASSPGLNGGYGYTF,TGTGCCAGCAGCCCGGGGTTGAATGGGGGCTATGGCTACACCTTC
TRBJ1-5,TRBV27,-,TRBD1,CASKNSGTGVQPQHF,TGTGCCAGCAAAAATTCCGGGACAGGGGTCCAGCCCCAGCATTTT
TRBJ1-2,TRBV4-2,once,-,CASSQDTKGRKYGYTF,TGTGCCAGCAGCCAAGATACGAAGGGAAGGAAATATGGCTACACCTTC
TRBJ1-1,TRBV18,-,-,CASSPPQTAEAFF,TGTGCCAGCTCACCACCCCAGACGGCTGAAGCTTTCTTT
TRBJ1-1,TRBV5-1,-,-,CASSYQTGINTEAFF,TGCGCCAGCAGCTACCAGACAGGTATCAACACTGAAGCTTTCTTT
TRBJ1-1,TRBV30,-,-,CAGGGGRGYTEAFF,TGTGCCGGAGGTGGGGGCAGGGGTTACACTGAAGCTTTCTTT
TRBJ1-1,TRBV2,-,-,CASSALEQGNTEAFF,TGTGCCAGCAGTGCTCTCGAACAGGGAAACACTGAAGCTTTCTTT
TRBJ1-4,TRBV5-1,-,TRBD1,CASSSDRAIGEKLFF,TGCGCCAGCAGCAGCGACAGGGCCATTGGTGAAAAACTGTTTTTT